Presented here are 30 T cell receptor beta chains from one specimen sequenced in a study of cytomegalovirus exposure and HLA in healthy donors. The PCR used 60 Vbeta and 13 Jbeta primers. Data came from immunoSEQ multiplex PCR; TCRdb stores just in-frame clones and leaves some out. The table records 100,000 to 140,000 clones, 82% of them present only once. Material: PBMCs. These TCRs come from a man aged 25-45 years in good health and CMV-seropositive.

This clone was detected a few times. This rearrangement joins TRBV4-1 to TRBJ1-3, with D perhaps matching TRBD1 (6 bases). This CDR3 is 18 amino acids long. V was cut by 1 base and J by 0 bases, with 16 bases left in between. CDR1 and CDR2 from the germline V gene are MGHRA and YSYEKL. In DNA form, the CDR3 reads TGCGCCAGCAGCCAAGGGGGGCGGGGGAAAAGCTCTGGAAACACCATATATTTT. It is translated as CASSQGGRGKSSGNTIYF.

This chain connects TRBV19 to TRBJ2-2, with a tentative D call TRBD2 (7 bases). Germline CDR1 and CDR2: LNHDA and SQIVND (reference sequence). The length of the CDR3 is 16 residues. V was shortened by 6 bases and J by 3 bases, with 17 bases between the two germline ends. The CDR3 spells CASRVAGGGYTGELFF. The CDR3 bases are TGTGCCAGTAGGGTTGCAGGCGGGGGCTACACCGGGGAGCTGTTTTTT.

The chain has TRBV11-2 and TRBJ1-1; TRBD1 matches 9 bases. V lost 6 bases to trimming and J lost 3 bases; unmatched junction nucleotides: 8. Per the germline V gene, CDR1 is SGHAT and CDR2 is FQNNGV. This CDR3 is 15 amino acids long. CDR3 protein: CASRRPGTGYTEAFF. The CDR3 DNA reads TGTGCCAGCAGACGTCCCGGGACAGGGTACACTGAAGCTTTCTTT.

This chain's CDR3 is CASSSTGHEQFF. CDR3 nucleotide sequence: TGTGCCAGCAGTTCGACAGGCCATGAGCAGTTCTTC. This chain uses TRBV6-1 with TRBJ2-1; D possibly corresponds to TRBD1 (6 bases). This CDR3 comprises 12 residues. V was shortened by 5 bases and J by 8 bases, with 10 bases between the two germline ends. Germline lookup yields CDR1 MNHNS and CDR2 SASEGT.

The CDR3 DNA is TGTGCCAGCAGTTTGGTAGGACTATTAGCTAACTATGGCTACACCTTC. It yields the protein CASSLVGLLANYGYTF. The V gene is TRBV28, the J gene TRBJ1-2, with D unclear. V was clipped by 3 bases and J by 0 bases, with 14 bases between them. This CDR3 has 16 residues. Germline V CDR1 and CDR2: MDHEN, SYDVKM.

DNA for the CDR3: TGTGCCAGCAGCTTGAGAAGCGGGGGGGCCTACAATGAGCAGTTCTTC. It is translated as CASSLRSGGAYNEQFF. V usage is TRBV5-4 and J usage is TRBJ2-1; 10 nucleotides line up with TRBD2. Germline V gene lookup returns CDR1 SGHNT and CDR2 YYREEE (reference sequence). This CDR3 region has 16 residues. With 1 base clipped from V and 2 bases from J, the junction kept 3 bases outside the gene matches.

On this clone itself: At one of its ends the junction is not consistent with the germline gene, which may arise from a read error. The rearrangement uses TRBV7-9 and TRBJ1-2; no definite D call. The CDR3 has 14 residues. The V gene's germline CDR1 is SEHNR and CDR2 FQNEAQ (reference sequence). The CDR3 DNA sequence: TGTTCCAGCAGCCGGACCGGGGTCAACTATGGCTACACCTTC. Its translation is CSSSRTGVNYGYTF.

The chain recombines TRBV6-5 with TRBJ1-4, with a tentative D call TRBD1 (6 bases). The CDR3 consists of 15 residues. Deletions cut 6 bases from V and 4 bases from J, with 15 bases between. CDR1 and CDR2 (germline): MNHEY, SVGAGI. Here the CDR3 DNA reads TGTGCCAGCAGGAAGAACACAGGGCTTAATGAAAAACTGTTTTTT. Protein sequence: CASRKNTGLNEKLFF.

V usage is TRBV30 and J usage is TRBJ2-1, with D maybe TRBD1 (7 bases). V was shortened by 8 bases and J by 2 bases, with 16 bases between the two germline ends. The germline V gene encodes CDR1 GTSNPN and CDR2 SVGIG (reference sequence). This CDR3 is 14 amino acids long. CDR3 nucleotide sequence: TGTGCCGGAGCAGGGGGGCCCCCCTACAATGAGCAGTTCTTC. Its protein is CAGAGGPPYNEQFF.

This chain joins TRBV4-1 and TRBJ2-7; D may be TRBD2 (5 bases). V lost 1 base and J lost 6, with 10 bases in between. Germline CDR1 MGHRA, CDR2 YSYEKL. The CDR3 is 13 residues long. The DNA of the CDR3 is TGCGCCAGCAGCCAAGGAACTAGTTCCGAGCAGTACTTC. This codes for CASSQGTSSEQYF.

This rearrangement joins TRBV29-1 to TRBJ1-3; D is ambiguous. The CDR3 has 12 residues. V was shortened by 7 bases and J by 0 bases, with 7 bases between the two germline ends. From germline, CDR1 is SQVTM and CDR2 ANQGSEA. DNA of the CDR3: TGCAGCGCAACAGACTCTGGAAACACCATATATTTT. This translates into CSATDSGNTIYF.

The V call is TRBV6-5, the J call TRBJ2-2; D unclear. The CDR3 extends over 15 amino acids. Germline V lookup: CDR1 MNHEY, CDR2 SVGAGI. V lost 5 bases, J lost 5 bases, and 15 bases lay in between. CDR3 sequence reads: CASSPQRFGTGELFF. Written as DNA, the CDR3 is TGTGCCAGCAGTCCACAACGGTTCGGGACCGGGGAGCTGTTTTTT.

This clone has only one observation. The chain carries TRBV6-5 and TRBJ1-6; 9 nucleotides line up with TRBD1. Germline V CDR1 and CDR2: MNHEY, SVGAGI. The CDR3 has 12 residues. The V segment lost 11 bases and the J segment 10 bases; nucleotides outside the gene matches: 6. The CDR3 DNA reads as TGTGCCGCAAGACAGGGGGAGTCACCCCTCCACTTT. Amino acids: CAARQGESPLHF.

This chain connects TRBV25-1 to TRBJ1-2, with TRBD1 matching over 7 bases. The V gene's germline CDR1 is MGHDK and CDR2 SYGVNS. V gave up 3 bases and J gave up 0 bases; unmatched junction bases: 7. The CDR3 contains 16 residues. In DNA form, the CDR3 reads TGTGCCAGCAGTGATCTTACAGGGGCCGCTAACTATGGCTACACCTTC. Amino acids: CASSDLTGAANYGYTF.

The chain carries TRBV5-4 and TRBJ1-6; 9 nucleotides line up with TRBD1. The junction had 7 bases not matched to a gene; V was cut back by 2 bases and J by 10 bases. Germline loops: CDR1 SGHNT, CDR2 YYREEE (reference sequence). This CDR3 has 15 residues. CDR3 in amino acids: CASSLGDRVGSPLHF. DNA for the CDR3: TGTGCCAGCAGCTTAGGGGACAGGGTCGGATCACCCCTCCACTTT.

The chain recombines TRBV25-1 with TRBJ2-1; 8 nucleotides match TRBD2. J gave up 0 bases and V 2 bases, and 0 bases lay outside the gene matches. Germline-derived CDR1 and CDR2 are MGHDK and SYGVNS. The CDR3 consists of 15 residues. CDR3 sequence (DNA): TGTGCCAGCAGTGAAAGCGGGGGCTCCTACAATGAGCAGTTCTTC. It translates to CASSESGGSYNEQFF.

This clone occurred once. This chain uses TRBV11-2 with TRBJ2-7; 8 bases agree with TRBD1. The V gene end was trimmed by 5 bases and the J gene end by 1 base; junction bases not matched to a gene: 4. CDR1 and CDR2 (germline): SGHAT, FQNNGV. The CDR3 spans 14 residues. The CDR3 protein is CASSPRTGSYEQYF. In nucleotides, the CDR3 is TGTGCCAGCAGCCCACGGACAGGGTCCTACGAGCAGTACTTC.

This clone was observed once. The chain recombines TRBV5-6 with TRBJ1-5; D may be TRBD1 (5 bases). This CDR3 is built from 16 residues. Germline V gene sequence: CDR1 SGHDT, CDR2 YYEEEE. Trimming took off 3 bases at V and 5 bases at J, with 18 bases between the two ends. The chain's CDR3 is CASSSAATTRDQPQHF. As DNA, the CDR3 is TGTGCCAGCAGCTCCGCAGCGACCACCAGGGATCAGCCCCAGCATTTT.

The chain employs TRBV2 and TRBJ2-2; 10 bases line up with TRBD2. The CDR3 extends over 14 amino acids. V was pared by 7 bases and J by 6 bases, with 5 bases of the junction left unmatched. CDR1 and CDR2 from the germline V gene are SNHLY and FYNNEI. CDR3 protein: CASIGGTSAGELFF. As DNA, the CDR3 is TGTGCCAGCATCGGGGGGACTAGCGCCGGGGAGCTGTTTTTT.

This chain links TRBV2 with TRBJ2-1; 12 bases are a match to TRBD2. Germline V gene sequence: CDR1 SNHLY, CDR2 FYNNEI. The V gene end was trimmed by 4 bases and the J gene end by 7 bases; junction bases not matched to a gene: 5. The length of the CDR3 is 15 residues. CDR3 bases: TGTGCCAGCAGTGGACTTCTAGCGGGGGGGAATGAGCAGTTCTTC. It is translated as CASSGLLAGGNEQFF.

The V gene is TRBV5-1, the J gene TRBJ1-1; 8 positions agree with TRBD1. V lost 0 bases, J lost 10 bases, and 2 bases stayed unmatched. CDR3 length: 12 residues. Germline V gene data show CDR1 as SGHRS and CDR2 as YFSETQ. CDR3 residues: CASSLAGTGAFF. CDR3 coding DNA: TGCGCCAGCAGCTTGGCGGGGACAGGAGCTTTCTTT.

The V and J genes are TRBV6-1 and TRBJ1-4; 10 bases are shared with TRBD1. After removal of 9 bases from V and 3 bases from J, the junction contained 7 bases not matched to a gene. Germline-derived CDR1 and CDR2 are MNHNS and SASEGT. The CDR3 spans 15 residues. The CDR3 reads CASQGQGGPNEKLFF. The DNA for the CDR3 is TGTGCCAGTCAAGGACAGGGGGGTCCTAATGAAAAACTGTTTTTT.

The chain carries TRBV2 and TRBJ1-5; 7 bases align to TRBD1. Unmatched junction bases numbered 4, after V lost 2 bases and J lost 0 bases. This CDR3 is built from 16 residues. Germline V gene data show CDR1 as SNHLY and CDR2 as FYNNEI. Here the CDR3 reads CASSETGAYSNQPQHF. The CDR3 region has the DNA TGTGCCAGCAGTGAAACAGGGGCTTATAGCAATCAGCCCCAGCATTTT.

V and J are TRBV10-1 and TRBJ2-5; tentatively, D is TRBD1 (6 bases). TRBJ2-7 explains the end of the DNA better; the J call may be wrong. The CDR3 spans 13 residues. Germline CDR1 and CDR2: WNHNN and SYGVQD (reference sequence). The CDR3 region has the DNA TGCGCCAGCAGTATCCCGGACAGTTACGAGCAGTACTTC. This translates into CASSIPDSYEQYF.

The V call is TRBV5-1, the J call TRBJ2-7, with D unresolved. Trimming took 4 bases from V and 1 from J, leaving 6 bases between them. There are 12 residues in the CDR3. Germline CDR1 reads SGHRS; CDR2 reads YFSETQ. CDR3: CASSKRSYEQYF. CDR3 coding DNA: TGCGCCAGCAGCAAACGGTCCTACGAGCAGTACTTC.

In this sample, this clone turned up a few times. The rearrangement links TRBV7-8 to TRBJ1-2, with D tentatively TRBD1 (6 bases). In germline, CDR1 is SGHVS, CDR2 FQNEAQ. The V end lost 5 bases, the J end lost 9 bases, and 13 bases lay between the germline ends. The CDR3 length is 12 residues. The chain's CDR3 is CASSPHRESYTF. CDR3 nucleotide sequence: TGTGCCAGCAGCCCTCACAGGGAGAGCTACACCTTC.

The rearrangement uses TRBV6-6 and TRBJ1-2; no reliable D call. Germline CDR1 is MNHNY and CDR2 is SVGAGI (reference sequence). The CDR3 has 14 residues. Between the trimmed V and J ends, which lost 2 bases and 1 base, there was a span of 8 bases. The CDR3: CASSYPVINYGYTF. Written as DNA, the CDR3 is TGTGCCAGCAGTTACCCGGTGATTAACTATGGCTACACCTTC.

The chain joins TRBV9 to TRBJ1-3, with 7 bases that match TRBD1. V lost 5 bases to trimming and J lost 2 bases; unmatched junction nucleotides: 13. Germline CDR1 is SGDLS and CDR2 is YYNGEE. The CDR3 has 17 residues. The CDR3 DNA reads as TGTGCCAGCAGTTTCGCTCAGACAGGGAACCCTGGAAACACCATATATTTT. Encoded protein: CASSFAQTGNPGNTIYF.

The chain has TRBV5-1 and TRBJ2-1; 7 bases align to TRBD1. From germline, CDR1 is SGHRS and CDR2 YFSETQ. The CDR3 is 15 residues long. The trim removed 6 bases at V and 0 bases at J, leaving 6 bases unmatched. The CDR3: CASTPGQDSYNEQFF. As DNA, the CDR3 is TGCGCCAGCACCCCTGGACAGGACTCCTACAATGAGCAGTTCTTC.

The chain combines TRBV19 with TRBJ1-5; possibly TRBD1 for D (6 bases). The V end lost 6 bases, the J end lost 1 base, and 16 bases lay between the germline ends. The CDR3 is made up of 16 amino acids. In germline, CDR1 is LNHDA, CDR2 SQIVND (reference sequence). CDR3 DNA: TGTGCCAGTAGCCCCAACCCGGACAGAAGCAATCAGCCCCAGCATTTT. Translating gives CASSPNPDRSNQPQHF.